Listed below are T cell receptor beta chains from one sample, sequenced in a study of identical twins. TCRdb re-called the 5' RACE reads with MiXCR, one entry per CDR3 protein. The table lists 500,000 to 650,000 distinct CDR3 sequences, approximately 20% of them singletons. These same data were also listed under a study on yellow fever vaccine responses in identical twins.

Sequenced material: CD4+ T cells sorted from blood. These receptors were taken from a woman under 30 in good health. Both conserved end residues are part of each CDR3. Fields, in order: V gene, clone size, J gene, D gene, CDR3 DNA, CDR3 protein. D genes are given only for firm matches. Clone size is not always given. Where it is, it says once, few, many or a class for expanded clones.

v_gene: TRBV7-2; abundance: -; j_gene: TRBJ1-2; d_gene: TRBD1; CDR3nt: TGTGCCAGCAGCTTAGGACAGGGGGCGATCGGCTACACCTTC; CDR3aa: CASSLGQGAIGYTF
v_gene: TRBV2; abundance: -; j_gene: TRBJ2-1; d_gene: -; CDR3nt: TGTGCCAGCAGTGACAACTACAATGAGCAGTTCTTC; CDR3aa: CASSDNYNEQFF
v_gene: TRBV18; abundance: few; j_gene: TRBJ1-1; d_gene: -; CDR3nt: TGTGCCAGCTCACAGAATCAGGGAAGTGGGAACACTGAAGCTTTCTTT; CDR3aa: CASSQNQGSGNTEAFF
v_gene: TRBV12-3/TRBV12-4; abundance: few; j_gene: TRBJ2-7; d_gene: TRBD2; CDR3nt: TGTGCCAGCAGTTTGGGGACTAGCGGTGGCGAGCAGTACTTC; CDR3aa: CASSLGTSGGEQYF
v_gene: TRBV20-1; abundance: -; j_gene: TRBJ2-3; d_gene: TRBD2; CDR3nt: TGCAGATTCGGTTCGAGCGGGAGTGATACGCAGTATTTT; CDR3aa: CRFGSSGSDTQYF
v_gene: TRBV12-3/TRBV12-4; abundance: few; j_gene: TRBJ1-6; d_gene: TRBD1; CDR3nt: TGTGCCAGCAGTTTAGCAGGGGGCAGGAATTCACCCCTCCACTTT; CDR3aa: CASSLAGGRNSPLHF
v_gene: TRBV20-1; abundance: -; j_gene: TRBJ1-1; d_gene: -; CDR3nt: TGCTGTGCTAGAGATCCCCAGGGGAAAGGTTTGATTGAAGCTTTCTTT; CDR3aa: CCARDPQGKGLIEAFF
v_gene: TRBV4-1; abundance: -; j_gene: TRBJ2-7; d_gene: TRBD2; CDR3nt: TGCGCCAGCAGCCAAGATATAGCCGGCGGGAGGACGTACGAGCAGTACTTC; CDR3aa: CASSQDIAGGRTYEQYF
v_gene: TRBV20-1; abundance: -; j_gene: TRBJ2-3; d_gene: -; CDR3nt: TGCAGTGCCGCCGACCCTGGGGGGAGTTCTAGCACAGATACGCAGTATTTT; CDR3aa: CSAADPGGSSSTDTQYF
v_gene: TRBV4-1; abundance: many; j_gene: TRBJ1-5; d_gene: TRBD1; CDR3nt: TGCGCCAGCAGCCGAGAACCGGGACAGGGATCCCGATCGTCTAATCAGCCCCAGCATTTT; CDR3aa: CASSREPGQGSRSSNQPQHF
v_gene: TRBV5-5; abundance: -; j_gene: TRBJ2-7; d_gene: -; CDR3nt: TGTGCCAGCAGCTCACCTCGACAGAATGGGCCTTACGAGCAGTACTTC; CDR3aa: CASSSPRQNGPYEQYF
v_gene: TRBV20-1; abundance: few; j_gene: TRBJ2-5; d_gene: TRBD2; CDR3nt: TGCAGTGCTCTCCAAGCGGGAGTTTGGGCGCAAGAGACCCAGTACTTC; CDR3aa: CSALQAGVWAQETQYF
v_gene: TRBV24-1; abundance: few; j_gene: TRBJ2-1; d_gene: TRBD2; CDR3nt: TGTGCCACCAGTGATCCCAACCCTAGCGGGAGTTTGTCCTACAATGAGCAGTTCTTC; CDR3aa: CATSDPNPSGSLSYNEQFF
v_gene: TRBV11-2; abundance: -; j_gene: TRBJ1-4; d_gene: -; CDR3nt: TGTGCCAGCAGCTTCCGGATGGGTGAAAAACTGTTTTTT; CDR3aa: CASSFRMGEKLFF